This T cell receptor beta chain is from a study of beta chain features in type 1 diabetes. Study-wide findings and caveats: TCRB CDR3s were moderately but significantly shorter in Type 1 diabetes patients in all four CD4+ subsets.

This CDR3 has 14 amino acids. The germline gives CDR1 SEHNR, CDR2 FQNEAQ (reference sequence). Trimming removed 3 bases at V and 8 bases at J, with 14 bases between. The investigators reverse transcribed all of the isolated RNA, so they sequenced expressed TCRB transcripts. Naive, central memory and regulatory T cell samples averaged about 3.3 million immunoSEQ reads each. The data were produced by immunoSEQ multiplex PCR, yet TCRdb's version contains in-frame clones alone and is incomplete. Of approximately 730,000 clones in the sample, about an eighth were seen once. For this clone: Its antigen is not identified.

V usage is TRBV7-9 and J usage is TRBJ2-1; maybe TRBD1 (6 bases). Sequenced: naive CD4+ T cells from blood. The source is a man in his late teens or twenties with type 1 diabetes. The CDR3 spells CASSLSQGIDEQFF. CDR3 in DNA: TGTGCCAGCAGCTTGTCGCAGGGGATCGATGAGCAGTTCTTC.